This TCR beta chain was sequenced in a study of CD8+ T cells in alopecia areata. Extracted from the samples, RNA was reverse transcribed into cDNA to serve as the sequencing template. Only in-frame clones appear in the TCRdb table, and some are missing; sequencing was by immunoSEQ multiplex PCR. This table has about 170,000 clones, roughly 60% appearing once. General study findings and limits: Sequencing of scalp samples also captures resident alphabeta T cells of normal skin.

A word on this clone: Its matching antigen is unknown.

Treatment of the sample: oral pan-JAK inhibitor, 5-10 mg twice daily. Researchers gathered lesional scalp punch biopsies and peripheral blood from patients with alopecia areata. Trimming removed 4 bases at V and 5 bases at J, with 11 bases between. The CDR3 loop spans 13 amino acids. Germline assignment: CDR1 SNHLY and CDR2 FYNNEI. The sequencing here drew on CD4+ T cells sorted from blood, taken between weeks 55 and 70, from a patient treated with tofacitinib. The chain uses TRBV2 and TRBJ2-5; D perhaps matches TRBD2 (6 bases). This clonotype originated in a human donor with alopecia areata. CDR3: CASSGVGGETQYF. The CDR3 nucleotides are TGTGCCAGCAGTGGGGTTGGGGGGGAGACCCAGTACTTC.